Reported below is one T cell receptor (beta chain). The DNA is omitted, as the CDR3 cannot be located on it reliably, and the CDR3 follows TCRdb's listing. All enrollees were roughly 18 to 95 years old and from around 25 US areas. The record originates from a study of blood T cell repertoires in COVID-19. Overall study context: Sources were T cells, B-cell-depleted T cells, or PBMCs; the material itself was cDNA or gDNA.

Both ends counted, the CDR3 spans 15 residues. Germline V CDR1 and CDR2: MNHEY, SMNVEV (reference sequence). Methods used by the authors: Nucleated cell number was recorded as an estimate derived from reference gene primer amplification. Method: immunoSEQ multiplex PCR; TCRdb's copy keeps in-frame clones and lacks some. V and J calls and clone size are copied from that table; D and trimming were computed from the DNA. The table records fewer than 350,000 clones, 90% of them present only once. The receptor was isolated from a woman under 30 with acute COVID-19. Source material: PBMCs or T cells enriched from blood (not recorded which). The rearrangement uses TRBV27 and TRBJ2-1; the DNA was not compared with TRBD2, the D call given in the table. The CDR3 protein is CASSAVAGGTSRWFF.